The 26 T cell receptor beta chains given below trace back to one sample, sequenced in a study of blood T cell repertoires in COVID-19. Repertoires were generated with immunoSEQ multiplex PCR, while TCRdb's copy carries only in-frame clones and drops some. The sample yields tens of thousands of clones, 85% to 90% seen once. The sequenced sample was peripheral blood. The receptors were gathered from a man between 65 and 85 years old with active or convalescent COVID-19.

This CDR3 reads CASNEGLGNQPQHF. In DNA, the CDR3 is TGTGCCAGTAATGAGGGCTTGGGCAATCAGCCCCAGCATTTT. The chain links TRBV19 to TRBJ1-5; D gene unclear. Per germline, CDR1 LNHDA and CDR2 SQIVND (reference sequence). This CDR3 is 14 amino acids long. The germline V and J ends were trimmed by 7 bases and 2 bases, with 12 bases remaining between them. The full variable domain, completed using reference TRBV19 and TRBJ1-5, is DGGITQSPKYLFRKEGQNVTLSCEQNLNHDAMYWYRQDPGQGLRLIYYSQIVNDFQKGDIAEGYSVSREKKESFPLTVTSAQKNPTAFYLCASNEGLGNQPQHFGDGTRLSIL.

The genes are TRBV20-1 and TRBJ2-1, with 10 bases aligning to TRBD2. Losses at the gene ends were 6 bases for V and 10 bases for J; bases not matched to a gene: 3. Germline CDR1 is DFQATT and CDR2 is SNEGSKA (reference sequence). This CDR3 is built from 11 residues. CDR3 nucleotides: TGCAGTGCGAGGGGACTAGCGGAGCAGTTCTTC. Translated: CSARGLAEQFF.

The chain couples TRBV4-1 to TRBJ1-5, with D possibly being TRBD1 (5 bases). The CDR3 sequence is 16 residues long. Germline V lookup: CDR1 MGHRA, CDR2 YSYEKL. With 0 bases removed from V and 7 bases from J, the gap between germline ends came to 16 bases. CDR3 nucleotides: TGCGCCAGCAGCCAAGATGGGATGGGGAGGGGACAGCCCCAGCATTTT. Translation: CASSQDGMGRGQPQHF.

The chain is built from TRBV30 and TRBJ1-5; TRBD1 is a possible D gene (5 bases). Germline V lookup: CDR1 GTSNPN, CDR2 SVGIG (reference sequence). The CDR3 consists of 13 residues. Trimming left V 3 bases short and J 9 bases short, with 15 bases between. The DNA for the CDR3 is TGTGCCTGGAGCCGAGCGGGGGAGGGGCCCCAGCATTTT. This sequence encodes CAWSRAGEGPQHF.

V usage is TRBV5-1 and J usage is TRBJ2-3; D is perhaps TRBD2 (6 bases). CDR3 size: 14 residues. Germline CDR1 SGHRS, CDR2 YFSETQ. The V end lost 7 bases, the J end lost 3 bases, and 15 bases lay between the germline ends. The CDR3 protein is CASGAGYSTDTQYF. In nucleotides, the CDR3 is TGCGCCAGCGGGGCGGGGTATTCAACAGATACGCAGTATTTT.

This sequence joins TRBV4-2 and TRBJ1-1; 8 bases line up with TRBD1. V dropped 4 bases and J dropped 6; count of bases not matched to a gene: 1. CDR3 size: 12 residues. Germline values: CDR1 LGHNA, CDR2 YNFKEQ. CDR3 in amino acids: CASSPQGAEAFF. The CDR3 nucleotides are TGTGCCAGCAGCCCACAGGGGGCTGAAGCTTTCTTT.

Concerning this clone: The sample holds other DNA sequences that translate to the same CDR3. The rearrangement joins TRBV10-3 to TRBJ1-3, with D uncertain. Trimming removed 2 bases from V and 0 bases from J, with 5 bases in between. CDR1 and CDR2 (germline): ENHRY, SYGVKD. CDR3 length: 14 residues. In DNA form, the CDR3 reads TGTGCCATCAGTGAGGGCCACTCTGGAAACACCATATATTTT. It encodes CAISEGHSGNTIYF.

In this sample, this clone turned up once. The chain is built from TRBV28 and TRBJ1-2; D gene unclear. This CDR3 region has 14 residues. Germline lookup yields CDR1 MDHEN and CDR2 SYDVKM. Trimming took 5 bases from V and 4 from J, leaving 14 bases between them. CDR3 protein: CASSTSGSGYGYTF. The CDR3 DNA follows: TGTGCCAGCAGTACTTCTGGGAGCGGCTATGGCTACACCTTC.

The rearrangement joins TRBV3-1 (or the pseudogene TRBV3-2) to TRBJ1-1; a possible D gene is TRBD1 (6 bases). Germline V gives CDR1 LGHDT, CDR2 YNNKEL (reference sequence). The CDR3 spans 17 residues. The ends were cut back, 1 base at V and 1 base at J, with 16 bases in the middle. CDR3 DNA sequence: TGTGCCAGCAGCCAAGGCCCGGACAGCTTTACGAACACTGAAGCTTTCTTT. The encoded protein is CASSQGPDSFTNTEAFF.

This chain uses TRBV28 with TRBJ2-7, with 11 bases that match TRBD1. CDR1 and CDR2 (germline): MDHEN, SYDVKM. V shed 11 bases, J shed 2 bases, and the junction held 5 bases outside the gene matches. The CDR3 has 13 amino acids. The CDR3 loop reads CAVTGQGAYEQYF. The CDR3 nucleotides are TGTGCCGTAACGGGACAGGGGGCCTACGAGCAGTACTTC.

The chain links TRBV10-3 to TRBJ1-1, with D perhaps TRBD1 (6 bases). CDR1 is ENHRY, CDR2 SYGVKD, per germline. The CDR3 loop spans 13 amino acids. The germline V and J ends were trimmed by 2 bases and 10 bases, with 14 bases remaining between them. CDR3 sequence reads: CAISEGGIMGAFF. CDR3 in DNA: TGTGCCATCAGTGAGGGGGGCATCATGGGAGCTTTCTTT.

This clone was seen once. V gene TRBV3-1 (or the pseudogene TRBV3-2) combines with J gene TRBJ1-2; TRBD1 might be the D (6 bases). V was trimmed by 3 bases and J by 2 bases, leaving 10 bases between them. Germline V gene data show CDR1 as LGHDT and CDR2 as YNNKEL (reference sequence). The CDR3 has 14 residues. The chain's CDR3 is CASSHGQRNYGYTF. The DNA for the CDR3 is TGTGCCAGCAGCCACGGACAGCGAAACTATGGCTACACCTTC.

The genes are TRBV18 and TRBJ1-3; 7 nucleotides agree with TRBD1. CDR1 is KGHSH, CDR2 LQKENI, per germline. Trimming cost V 3 bases and J 0 bases; bases outside gene matches: 8. The CDR3 totals 17 residues. In nucleotides, the CDR3 is TGTGCCAGCTCACCGGCGGGACAGTCTGTCTCTGGAAACACCATATATTTT. This codes for CASSPAGQSVSGNTIYF.

This clone has only one observation. The chain couples TRBV7-2 to TRBJ1-6, with 7 bases identical to TRBD1. CDR1 and CDR2 (germline): SGHTA, FQGNSA. The CDR3 covers 17 residues. Trimming removed 6 bases from V and 0 bases from J; junction bases left unmatched: 8. The chain's CDR3 is CASRRSRDSSYNSPLHF. CDR3 in DNA: TGTGCCAGCAGACGAAGCCGGGACAGCTCCTATAATTCACCCCTCCACTTT.

This chain links TRBV2 with TRBJ1-5; the match to TRBD1 covers 7 bases. Looked up from germline, CDR1 is SNHLY and CDR2 is FYNNEI. The CDR3 contains 14 residues. The junction had 4 bases not matched to a gene; V was cut back by 5 bases and J by 3 bases. The CDR3 nucleotides are TGTGCCAGCAGTCCACAGGGGAACAATCAGCCCCAGCATTTT. It translates to CASSPQGNNQPQHF.

This rearrangement joins TRBV6-1 to TRBJ1-3, with a possible D match to TRBD1 (5 bases). The CDR3 length is 15 residues. V shed 0 bases and J shed 8 bases, with 14 bases lying between them. Germline V lookup: CDR1 MNHNS, CDR2 SASEGT. The CDR3 protein is CASSEARPGADTIYF. The CDR3, as DNA: TGTGCCAGCAGTGAAGCGCGCCCTGGGGCAGACACCATATATTTT.

This clone was observed a few times. J is TRBJ2-2 and V is TRBV6-2 or TRBV6-3, with TRBD2 as a possible D gene (5 bases). Germline V gives CDR1 MNHEY, CDR2 SVGEGT. This CDR3 spans 15 amino acids. V was pared by 4 bases and J by 7 bases, with 16 bases between. The CDR3 nucleotides read TGTGCCAGCAGTTTGAGTGGGAGCCGGGTCGGGGAGCTGTTTTTT. This codes for CASSLSGSRVGELFF.

The chain employs TRBV19 and TRBJ1-2; D gene uncertain. CDR3 length: 14 amino acids. V lost 5 bases to trimming and J lost 1 base, with 11 bases between them. Germline CDR1 reads LNHDA; CDR2 reads SQIVND (reference sequence). CDR3 bases: TGTGCCAGTAGTCGACAAGCCCTTAACTATGGCTACACCTTC. Amino acids: CASSRQALNYGYTF. The entire variable domain, with the rest obtained from reference TRBV19 and TRBJ1-2, is as follows: DGGITQSPKYLFRKEGQNVTLSCEQNLNHDAMYWYRQDPGQGLRLIYYSQIVNDFQKGDIAEGYSVSREKKESFPLTVTSAQKNPTAFYLCASSRQALNYGYTFGSGTRLTVV.

The gene calls are TRBV28 and TRBJ2-7; 15 positions match TRBD2. CDR1 and CDR2 (germline): MDHEN, SYDVKM. V shed 10 bases, J shed 2 bases, and the junction held 3 bases outside the gene matches. This CDR3 has 14 amino acids. The CDR3 protein is CATGLAGGTYEQYF. CDR3 sequence (DNA): TGTGCCACGGGACTAGCGGGAGGAACCTACGAGCAGTACTTC.

This clone was detected only a few times. The rearrangement links TRBV14 to TRBJ2-5; TRBD2 agrees at 11 bases. Germline loops: CDR1 SGHDN, CDR2 FVKESK. The CDR3 length is 16 residues. Trimming removed 4 bases from V and 5 bases from J; junction bases left unmatched: 9. The CDR3 DNA follows: TGTGCCAGCAGCCTACCCCTAGCGGGAGGAGAGGAGACCCAGTACTTC. Its translation: CASSLPLAGGEETQYF.

V gene TRBV9 combines with J gene TRBJ2-1; TRBD2 aligns across 9 bases. V trimming: 4 bases; J trimming: 12 bases; junction bases outside the gene matches: 14. Germline CDR1 reads SGDLS; CDR2 reads YYNGEE. The CDR3 has 15 residues. In DNA, the CDR3 is TGTGCCAGCAGCCCCCAGGGACTAGCTGGAAGGGCGCAGTTCTTC. Translating gives CASSPQGLAGRAQFF.

The V call is TRBV5-1, the J call TRBJ2-2; 10 bases fit TRBD2. CDR1 is SGHRS, CDR2 YFSETQ, per germline. This CDR3 has 16 residues. Trimming cost V 6 bases and J 4 bases; bases outside gene matches: 9. This CDR3 reads CASKLAGGYGTGELFF. The CDR3 bases are TGCGCCAGCAAGTTAGCGGGAGGTTATGGCACCGGGGAGCTGTTTTTT.

V and J are TRBV18 and TRBJ1-5; TRBD1 agrees at 7 bases. Germline CDR1 KGHSH, CDR2 LQKENI. The CDR3 spans 13 residues. The V and J ends lost 5 bases and 7 bases, in that order; junction bases with no gene match: 5. CDR3 region: CASSRDSIQPQHF. CDR3 coding DNA: TGTGCCAGCTCAAGGGACAGTATCCAGCCCCAGCATTTT. Full variable domain (remainder filled in from reference TRBV18 and TRBJ1-5): NAGVMQNPRHLVRRRGQEARLRCSPMKGHSHVYWYRQLPEEGLKFMVYLQKENIIDESGMPKERFSAEFPKEGPSILRIQQVVRGDSAAYFCASSRDSIQPQHFGDGTRLSIL.

The rearrangement links TRBV3-1 (or the pseudogene TRBV3-2) to TRBJ2-7; D unresolved. The CDR3 loop spans 14 amino acids. Trimming left V 3 bases short and J 5 bases short, with 14 bases between. The germline V gene encodes CDR1 LGHDT and CDR2 YNNKEL (reference sequence). The DNA for the CDR3 is TGTGCCAGCAGCCAGTTCTCTCTTCTAGACGAGCAGTACTTC. The encoded protein is CASSQFSLLDEQYF.

This chain links TRBV6-5 with TRBJ1-6, with D possibly matching TRBD1 (5 bases). Trimming took off 1 base at V and 11 bases at J, with 9 bases between the two ends. From germline, CDR1 is MNHEY and CDR2 SVGAGI. There are 13 residues in the CDR3. This CDR3 is CASSYWRGAPLHF. The CDR3, as DNA: TGTGCCAGCAGTTACTGGAGGGGTGCACCCCTCCACTTT.

The V call is TRBV19, the J call TRBJ2-7, with a weak D call TRBD1 (5 bases). The V and J ends lost 1 base and 3 bases respectively, with 7 bases between them. The CDR3 sequence is 13 residues long. Germline values: CDR1 LNHDA, CDR2 SQIVND (reference sequence). DNA of the CDR3: TGTGCCAGTAGTATAGTCGACAGCTACGAGCAGTACTTC. The encoded protein is CASSIVDSYEQYF.